The rows below give T cell receptor beta chains drawn from one sample of a study of T cells in localized non-small cell lung cancer. The method was immunoSEQ multiplex PCR; TCRdb's version includes in-frame clones alone and lacks a portion of them. The sample includes some 5,900 clones, around 26% of them seen just once. Here the sequenced sample was lung tumor tissue, taken before any cancer treatment. The receptors here all came from a female donor over 55 with stage I lung adenocarcinoma. Both conserved end residues are part of each CDR3. The D gene is left open where the match is weak. A clone size is listed for some rows: how often the clone was seen (once, few, many), or a class if it is expanded.

J gene,D gene,V gene,clone size,CDR3 DNA,CDR3 protein
TRBJ2-5,-,TRBV6-8,-,TGTGCCAGCAGCAGGGTTGGGGAGACCCAGTACTTC,CASSRVGETQYF
TRBJ2-2,-,TRBV19,once,TGTGCCAGTAACGGAAGGACTACGAACACCGGGGAGCTGTTTTTT,CASNGRTTNTGELFF
TRBJ2-6,TRBD2,TRBV30,-,TGTGCCTCCCTCCGGGACTACTACCGCTCTGGGGCCAACGTCCTGACTTTC,CASLRDYYRSGANVLTF
TRBJ2-7,-,TRBV6-8,few,TGTGCCAGCAGTTACGGTGCAGGTGTGGAGTCCTCCTACGAGCAGTACTTC,CASSYGAGVESSYEQYF
TRBJ1-1,-,TRBV6-8,few,TGTGCCAGCTCAAAGGGACGTGAGAACACTGAAGCTTTCTTT,CASSKGRENTEAFF
TRBJ2-6,-,TRBV6-8,medium-sized,TGTGCCAGCAGCTCGACGGTCTCTGGGGCCAACGTCCTGACTTTC,CASSSTVSGANVLTF
TRBJ2-3,TRBD2,TRBV9,-,TGTGCCAGCAGCGGCACTAGCGGGAGCGTCACAGATACGCAGTATTTT,CASSGTSGSVTDTQYF
TRBJ1-2,-,TRBV5-1,-,TGCGCCAGCAGCGCCGCGGGATCTAACTATGGCTACACCTTC,CASSAAGSNYGYTF
TRBJ2-7,-,TRBV25-1,-,TGTGCCAGCAGGGAACCGGGCCTTTCCTACGAGCAGTACTTC,CASREPGLSYEQYF
TRBJ2-5,-,TRBV6-8,few,TGTGCCACCGCCCGGAACAGGGTGGGTGAGACCCAGTACTTC,CATARNRVGETQYF
TRBJ2-2,TRBD2,TRBV6-8,-,TGTGCCAGCAGTTACCAGCGGGTTTCGGGGGGCACCGGGGAGCTGTTTTTT,CASSYQRVSGGTGELFF
TRBJ2-6,-,TRBV6-8,few,TGTGCCAGCAGTGATAAACAGGGAGCCAACGTCCTGACTTTC,CASSDKQGANVLTF
TRBJ1-4,-,TRBV14,few,TGTGCCAGCAGCCAAGGGGCTCGGAGTGAAAAACTGTTTTTT,CASSQGARSEKLFF
TRBJ1-4,-,TRBV25-1,-,TGTGCCAGCAGAGGCCCGGGGGCTAATGAAAAACTGTTTTTT,CASRGPGANEKLFF
TRBJ2-7,-,TRBV9,-,TGTGCCAGCAGCGTAGCCGGGTTGTCCTACGAGCAGTACTTC,CASSVAGLSYEQYF
TRBJ2-1,TRBD2,TRBV5-1,-,TGCGCCAGCAGCTTGGCCAGCGGGGGATACAATGAGCAGTTCTTC,CASSLASGGYNEQFF
TRBJ2-2,-,TRBV12-1,-,TGTGCCAGCAGCTTTGTCGGGGACCTAAACACCGGGGAGCTGTTTTTT,CASSFVGDLNTGELFF
TRBJ2-1,-,TRBV19,-,TGTGCCAGTAGTATGTGGGGGGGCCTGGTCGACAATGAGCAGTTCTTC,CASSMWGGLVDNEQFF
TRBJ2-2,TRBD1,TRBV19,-,TGTGCCAGTATTCCCCAGGGGGCCGGGGAGCTGTTTTTT,CASIPQGAGELFF
TRBJ1-1,TRBD1,TRBV19,few,TGTGCCAGTAGAACGGGACAGACGGCTTTCTTT,CASRTGQTAFF
TRBJ2-2,TRBD2,TRBV11-3,-,TGTGCCAGCAGCTGGGGATGGACTAGCGGGAGAGGTTCGGGCGGGGAGCTGTTTTTT,CASSWGWTSGRGSGGELFF
TRBJ2-3,-,TRBV19,few,TGTGCCAGTAGTATCGGGGGGACAGTAAAAGATACGCAGTATTTT,CASSIGGTVKDTQYF
TRBJ2-1,TRBD2,TRBV6-8,-,TGTGCCAGCAGTCCCACGAGCGGGGGGGCCGATGAGCAGTTCTTC,CASSPTSGGADEQFF
TRBJ1-2,TRBD1,TRBV6-8,-,TGTGCCAGCAGTTATATTAGACCGACAGGGAATCGAGGCTACACCTTC,CASSYIRPTGNRGYTF
TRBJ1-4,TRBD1,TRBV5-1,-,TGCGCCAGCAGCTTTGGACAGGGGGCCTTTAATGAAAAACTGTTTTTT,CASSFGQGAFNEKLFF
TRBJ1-2,-,TRBV28,-,TGTGCCACCCTAAGGGGGGGTACCTATGGCTACACCTTC,CATLRGGTYGYTF